The following is a T cell receptor beta chain sequence with its context. The record originates from a study of esophageal squamous cell carcinoma under preoperative chemotherapy. Time point denoted: before preoperative PTX-NDP chemotherapy. TCRdb re-analysed the PCR reads in MiXCR, keeping a single row per CDR3 protein. The sample carries 15,000 to 20,000 distinct CDR3 sequences, 48% recorded once. V lost 8 bases, J lost 6 bases, and 23 bases lay in between. Germline CDR1 and CDR2: SGHVS and FQNEAQ. The CDR3 contains 16 residues. The sample was collected from a patient given preoperative chemotherapy. This chain uses TRBV7-8 with TRBJ2-1; D is possibly TRBD2 (7 bases). The TCR comes from a human donor with esophageal squamous cell carcinoma. The donor label of this sample is uncertain. This CDR3 is CASHERGGFLGNEQFF. Here the CDR3 DNA reads TGTGCCAGCCACGAGAGGGGGGGGTTCTTAGGCAATGAGCAGTTCTTC.